This T cell receptor beta chain was identified in a study of shared clonotypes between healthy human individuals. With 4 bases clipped from V and 5 bases from J, the junction kept 5 bases outside the gene matches. The CDR3 totals 15 residues. Germline V CDR1 and CDR2: MNHEY, SMNVEV (reference sequence). The data were produced by immunoSEQ multiplex PCR, yet TCRdb's version contains in-frame clones alone and is incomplete. The profile shows 780,000 or so clones, just under 75% of them singletons. The sequence derives from a woman aged 30 to 39 in good health. V usage is TRBV27 and J usage is TRBJ2-2; 9 nucleotides align to TRBD1. Source material: memory CD4+ T cells sorted from blood. The subset is: CD45RA-negative fraction. The CDR3 DNA is TGTGCCAGCAGTTACCAACAGGGGGCGACCGGGGAGCTGTTTTTT. This codes for CASSYQQGATGELFF.